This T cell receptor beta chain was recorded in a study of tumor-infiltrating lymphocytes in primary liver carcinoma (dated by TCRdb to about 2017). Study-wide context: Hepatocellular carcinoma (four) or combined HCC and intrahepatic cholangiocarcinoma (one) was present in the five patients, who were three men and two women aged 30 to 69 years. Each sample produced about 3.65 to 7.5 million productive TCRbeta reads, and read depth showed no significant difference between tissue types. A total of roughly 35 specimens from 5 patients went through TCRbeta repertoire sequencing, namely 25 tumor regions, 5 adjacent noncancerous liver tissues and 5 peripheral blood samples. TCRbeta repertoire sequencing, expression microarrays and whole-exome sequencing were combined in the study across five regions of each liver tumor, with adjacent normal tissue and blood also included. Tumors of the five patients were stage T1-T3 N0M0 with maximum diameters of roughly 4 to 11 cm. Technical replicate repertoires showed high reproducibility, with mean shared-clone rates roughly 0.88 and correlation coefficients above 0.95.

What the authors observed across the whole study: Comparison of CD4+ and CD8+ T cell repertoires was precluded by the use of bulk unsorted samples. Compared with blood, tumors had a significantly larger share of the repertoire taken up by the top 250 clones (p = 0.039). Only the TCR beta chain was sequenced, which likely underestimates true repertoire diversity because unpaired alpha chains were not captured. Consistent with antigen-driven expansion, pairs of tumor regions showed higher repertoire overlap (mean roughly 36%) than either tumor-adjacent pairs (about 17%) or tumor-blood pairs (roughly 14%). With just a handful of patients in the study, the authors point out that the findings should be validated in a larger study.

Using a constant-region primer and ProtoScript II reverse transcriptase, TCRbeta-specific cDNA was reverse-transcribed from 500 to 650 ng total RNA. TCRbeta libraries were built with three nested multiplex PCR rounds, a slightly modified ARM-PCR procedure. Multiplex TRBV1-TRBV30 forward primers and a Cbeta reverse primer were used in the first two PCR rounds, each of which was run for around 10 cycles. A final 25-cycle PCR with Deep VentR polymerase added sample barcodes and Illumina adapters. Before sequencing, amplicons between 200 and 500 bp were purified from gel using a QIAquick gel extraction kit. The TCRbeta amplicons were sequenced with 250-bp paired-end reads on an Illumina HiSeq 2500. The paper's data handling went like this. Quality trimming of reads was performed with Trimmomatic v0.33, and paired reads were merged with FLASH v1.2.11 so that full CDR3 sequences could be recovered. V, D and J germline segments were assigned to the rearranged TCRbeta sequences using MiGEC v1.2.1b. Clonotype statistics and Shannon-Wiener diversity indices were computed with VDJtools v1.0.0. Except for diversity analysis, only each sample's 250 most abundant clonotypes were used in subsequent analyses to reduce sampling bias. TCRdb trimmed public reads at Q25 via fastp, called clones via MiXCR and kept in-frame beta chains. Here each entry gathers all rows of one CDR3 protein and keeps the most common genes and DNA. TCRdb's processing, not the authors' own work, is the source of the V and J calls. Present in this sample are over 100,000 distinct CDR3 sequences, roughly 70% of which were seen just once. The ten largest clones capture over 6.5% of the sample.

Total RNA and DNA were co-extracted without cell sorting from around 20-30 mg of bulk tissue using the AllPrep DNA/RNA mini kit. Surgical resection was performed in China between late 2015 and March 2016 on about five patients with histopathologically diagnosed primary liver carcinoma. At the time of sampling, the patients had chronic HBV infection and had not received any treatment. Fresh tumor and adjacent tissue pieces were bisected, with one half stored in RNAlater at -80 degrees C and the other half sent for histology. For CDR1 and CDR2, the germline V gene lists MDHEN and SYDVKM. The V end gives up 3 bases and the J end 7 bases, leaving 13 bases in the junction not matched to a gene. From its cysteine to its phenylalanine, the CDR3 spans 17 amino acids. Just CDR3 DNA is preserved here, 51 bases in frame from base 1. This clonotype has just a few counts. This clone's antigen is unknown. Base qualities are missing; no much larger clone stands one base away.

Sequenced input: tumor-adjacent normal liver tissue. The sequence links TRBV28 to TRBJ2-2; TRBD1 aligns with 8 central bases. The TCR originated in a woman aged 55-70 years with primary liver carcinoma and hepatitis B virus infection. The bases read TGTGCCAGCAGTTTCGGCGCGGCAGGGGGCCTCAGCGGGGAGCTGTTTTTT. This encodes CASSFGAAGGLSGELFF.